The 6 T cell receptor beta chains reported below all come from one sample, sequenced in a study of blood T cells in healthy people across ages. The second PCR ran about 6 to 11 cycles with a sample-barcoded 5' primer and J-beta primers. Using its own MiXCR run on the 5' RACE reads, TCRdb lists one record per CDR3 protein. The data show 660,000 or so distinct CDR3 sequences, with around 54% seen just once and more than 35% held by the top ten. Sequenced material: blood. The receptors were gathered from a man between 60 and 70 years old in good health.

This clonotype was detected ten times or more. V is TRBV18 and J is TRBJ2-5; D remains unclear. In germline, CDR1 is KGHSH, CDR2 LQKENI. Trimming removed 3 bases at V and 1 base at J, with 3 bases between. This CDR3 contains 12 residues. The CDR3 sequence is CASSPRQETQYF. For the CDR3, the DNA is TGTGCCAGCTCACCGCGCCAAGAGACCCAGTACTTC.

This clonotype was found a few times. V is TRBV20-1 and J is TRBJ2-5; D remains unclear. V was clipped by 4 bases and J by 4 bases, with 13 bases between them. Germline V gene lookup returns CDR1 DFQATT and CDR2 SNEGSKA (reference sequence). This CDR3 has 13 residues. The CDR3 sequence is CSAIDRPLETQYF. CDR3 DNA sequence: TGCAGTGCTATCGATCGGCCACTAGAGACCCAGTACTTC.

V gene TRBV6-2 or TRBV6-3 combines with J gene TRBJ2-5, with 9 bases identical to TRBD1. Germline values: CDR1 MNHEY, CDR2 SVGEGT. The CDR3 is 16 amino acids. V trimming: 2 bases; J trimming: 5 bases; junction bases outside the gene matches: 9. The CDR3 spells CASSYAPDRGGETQYF. The CDR3 DNA reads as TGTGCCAGCAGTTACGCCCCAGACAGGGGGGGCGAGACCCAGTACTTC.

This sequence joins TRBV20-1 and TRBJ2-7; D not certain. The CDR3 has 11 residues. Germline V gene lookup returns CDR1 DFQATT and CDR2 SNEGSKA (reference sequence). V was pared by 4 bases and J by 1 base, with 5 bases between. Written as DNA, the CDR3 is TGCAGTGCTAAAGGGTCCTACGAGCAGTACTTC. The encoded protein is CSAKGSYEQYF.

The chain combines TRBV27 with TRBJ1-1; TRBD1 agrees at 7 bases. Germline CDR1 is MNHEY and CDR2 is SMNVEV (reference sequence). After removal of 6 bases from V and 6 bases from J, the junction contained 7 bases not matched to a gene. This CDR3 is built from 13 residues. The CDR3 loop is CASRGTEKAEAFF. In nucleotides, the CDR3 is TGTGCCAGCAGAGGGACAGAGAAAGCTGAAGCTTTCTTT.

V usage is TRBV25-1 and J usage is TRBJ1-2; no clear D gene. V lost 1 base, J lost 4 bases, and 13 bases lay in between. The CDR3 is 15 residues long. Germline loops: CDR1 MGHDK, CDR2 SYGVNS. The CDR3 sequence: CASSEWAARGYGYTF. The CDR3 region has the DNA TGTGCCAGCAGTGAATGGGCAGCTAGAGGCTATGGCTACACCTTC.